This T cell receptor beta chain was captured in a study of T cell responses to AZD1222 COVID-19 vaccine. Broader study findings: Spike-wide vaccine-associated CD4 TCRs dominated at 160-218 and 743-854. Most donors were white British and more were female, and clonal diversity was possibly underestimated. Just 5 to 7 people given AZD1222 tested seropositive at baseline. The peak T cell response came first, and repertoires were sampled only after it.

In germline, CDR1 is ENHRY, CDR2 SYGVKD. This CDR3 comprises 16 residues. V lost 4 bases to trimming and J lost 9 bases; unmatched junction nucleotides: 13. Assay used: immunoSEQ multiplex PCR; TCRdb lists only in-frame clones, some missing. Counted here are about 110,000 clones, approximately 89% occurring once; the ten biggest clones make up less than 4%. As to this clone: Its antigen is undetermined.

This TCR was recovered from an adult in good health. The source was peripheral blood, collected on day 0 of MenACWY control vaccination. The rearrangement joins TRBV10-3 to TRBJ2-1; 9 bases agree with TRBD1. This CDR3 is CAISGRPGTGIGEQFF. For the CDR3, the DNA is TGTGCCATCAGTGGACGTCCCGGGACAGGGATCGGTGAGCAGTTCTTC.